A single sample gave rise to the 21 T cell receptor beta chains below, sequenced in a study of control samples from healthy donors and cancer patients. TCRdb's copy holds only in-frame clones and misses some; the assay was immunoSEQ multiplex PCR. The data contain about 150,000 clones, approximately 94% of them singletons. The sample taken for sequencing was blood. The receptors come from a man in his forties in good health.

This clone was detected once. This chain links TRBV9 with TRBJ1-3; D remains unclear. The germline V gene encodes CDR1 SGDLS and CDR2 YYNGEE. Trimming pared 3 bases from V and 0 bases from J, leaving 10 bases between. The CDR3 is made up of 15 amino acids. The CDR3, as DNA: TGTGCCAGCAGCGCCAGGTGGAGCTCTGGAAACACCATATATTTT. It specifies CASSARWSSGNTIYF.

This clone was recorded only once. The chain joins TRBV7-8 to TRBJ2-1; 15 nucleotides agree with TRBD2. The V gene's germline CDR1 is SGHVS and CDR2 FQNEAQ. The CDR3 runs to 15 residues. Trimming removed 5 bases from V and 7 bases from J; junction bases left unmatched: 3. The CDR3 loop is CASSTGLAGGNEQFF. The CDR3 DNA reads as TGTGCCAGCAGCACGGGACTAGCGGGGGGTAATGAGCAGTTCTTC. The whole variable domain, remainder taken from reference TRBV7-8 and TRBJ2-1, is GAGVSQSPRYKVAKRGQDVALRCDPISGHVSLFWYQQALGQGPEFLTYFQNEAQLDKSGLPSDRFFAERPEGSVSTLKIQRTQQEDSAVYLCASSTGLAGGNEQFFGPGTRLTVL.

This chain uses TRBV7-6 with TRBJ2-7, with 8 positions matching TRBD1. Trimming removed 5 bases from V and 4 bases from J; junction bases left unmatched: 13. The CDR3 has 16 amino acids. Germline V gene lookup returns CDR1 SGHVS and CDR2 FNYEAQ. CDR3 in DNA: TGTGCCAGCAGCACTGGTGGGGCTACAGGGGGATACGAGCAGTACTTC. This translates into CASSTGGATGGYEQYF. Full variable domain (rest looked up from reference TRBV7-6 and TRBJ2-7): GAGVSQSPRYKVTKRGQDVALRCDPISGHVSLYWYRQALGQGPEFLTYFNYEAQQDKSGLPNDRFSAERPEGSISTLTIQRTEQRDSAMYRCASSTGGATGGYEQYFGPGTRLTVT.

The CDR3 coding sequence is TGCGCCAGCAGCCCCCACGTCTCGGCGGACGAGCAGTACTTC. It specifies CASSPHVSADEQYF. The chain employs TRBV4-1 and TRBJ2-7; D is uncertain. V was cut by 4 bases and J by 5 bases, with 15 bases left in between. The CDR3 totals 14 residues. CDR1 MGHRA and CDR2 YSYEKL come from the germline V gene.

CDR3: CSSGKGIGTEAFF. CDR3 coding DNA: TGCAGCTCAGGGAAGGGAATCGGCACTGAAGCTTTCTTT. This chain connects TRBV29-1 to TRBJ1-1; TRBD1 might be the D (5 bases). This CDR3 comprises 13 residues. Trimming removed 8 bases from V and 4 bases from J, with 17 bases in between. In germline, CDR1 is SQVTM, CDR2 ANQGSEA.

V gene TRBV9 combines with J gene TRBJ1-2, with D perhaps matching TRBD1 (6 bases). V lost 4 bases to trimming and J lost 8 bases, with 15 bases between them. From germline, CDR1 is SGDLS and CDR2 YYNGEE. The CDR3 sequence is 13 residues long. As DNA, the CDR3 is TGTGCCAGCAGCCCCAATACAGGGTCCGGCTACACCTTC. Translating it yields CASSPNTGSGYTF.

The gene calls are TRBV6-5 and TRBJ2-5; 11 bases are shared with TRBD1. The length of the CDR3 is 14 residues. Looked up from germline, CDR1 is MNHEY and CDR2 is SVGAGI. Unmatched junction bases numbered 9, after V lost 6 bases and J lost 9 bases. The DNA for the CDR3 is TGTGCCAGCAGCTCCGGGACAGGGGGGTTTTCCCAGTACTTC. It codes for CASSSGTGGFSQYF.

The CDR3 sequence is CASSLGGQGYEQYF. The CDR3 DNA reads TGTGCCAGCAGTTTGGGTGGACAGGGCTACGAGCAGTACTTC. The V call is TRBV7-3, the J call TRBJ2-7; 8 bases fit TRBD1. V was pared by 6 bases and J by 3 bases, with 7 bases of the junction left unmatched. The CDR3 is made up of 14 amino acids. Germline loops: CDR1 SGHTA, CDR2 FQGTGA.

The rearrangement links TRBV21-1 to TRBJ1-2. TRBV21-1 is a listed pseudogene. The CDR3 spans 18 residues. The CDR3 DNA reads TGTGTCGCGCCCAGGGGGGGGTGCCCCAACTTAGCTAACTATGGCTACACCTTC. Encoded protein: CVAPRGGCPNLANYGYTF.

The chain employs TRBV18 and TRBJ1-3; D may be TRBD1 (6 bases). Germline CDR1 reads KGHSH; CDR2 reads LQKENI. The CDR3 extends over 15 amino acids. V lost 4 bases, J lost 4 bases, and 14 bases lay in between. CDR3 protein: CASSRDIYSGNTIYF. Here the CDR3 DNA reads TGTGCCAGCTCACGGGACATCTATTCAGGAAACACCATATATTTT.

The rearrangement joins TRBV5-5 to TRBJ2-4; TRBD2 might be the D (7 bases). CDR3 size: 14 residues. The germline V gene has CDR1 SGHKS and CDR2 YYEKEE (reference sequence). V dropped 6 bases and J dropped 7 bases, with 17 bases sitting between them. The CDR3 sequence is CASTLGGRGNIQYF. Here the CDR3 DNA reads TGTGCCAGCACCCTGGGGGGGCGGGGTAACATTCAGTACTTC.

This clone was counted between two and nine times. CDR3 DNA: TGTGCCAGCAGGGCCGGACAGGCAACTAATGAAAAACTGTTTTTT. This sequence encodes CASRAGQATNEKLFF. V is TRBV6-5 and J is TRBJ1-4, with 7 bases identical to TRBD1. Trimming removed 6 bases from V and 0 bases from J; junction bases left unmatched: 4. Germline V CDR1 and CDR2: MNHEY, SVGAGI. The CDR3 is 15 residues long.

This rearrangement joins TRBV5-1 to TRBJ2-3; D gene unclear. Deletions cut 4 bases from V and 3 bases from J, with 9 bases between. Germline CDR1 reads SGHRS; CDR2 reads YFSETQ. The CDR3 loop spans 13 amino acids. The CDR3 loop is CASSRIRTDTQYF. The CDR3 DNA sequence: TGCGCCAGCAGCCGGATTAGGACAGATACGCAGTATTTT.

The CDR3 reads CASSVAPGLLTSTDTQYF. The CDR3 DNA reads TGTGCCAGCAGCGTAGCCCCGGGACTTCTTACTAGCACAGATACGCAGTATTTT. The chain uses TRBV9 and TRBJ2-3; a possible D gene is TRBD2 (6 bases). CDR3 size: 18 residues. V was trimmed by 0 bases and J by 0 bases, leaving 17 bases between them. From germline, CDR1 is SGDLS and CDR2 YYNGEE.

The chain joins TRBV10-2 to TRBJ2-7, with D perhaps matching TRBD1 or TRBD2 (5 bases each). This CDR3 has 15 residues. Trimming removed 2 bases from V and 3 bases from J, with 14 bases in between. The germline gives CDR1 WSHSY, CDR2 SAAADI. This CDR3 reads CASSEAGTKGYEQYF. CDR3 sequence (DNA): TGCGCCAGCAGTGAGGCAGGGACGAAGGGCTACGAGCAGTACTTC.

The chain uses TRBV7-8 and TRBJ1-2, with TRBD1 identical over 12 bases. This CDR3 spans 14 amino acids. Germline trimming cut 6 bases from V and 7 bases from J; bases unmatched to any gene: 6. In germline, CDR1 is SGHVS, CDR2 FQNEAQ. This CDR3 is CASRLGQGAGGYTF. CDR3 DNA sequence: TGTGCCAGCAGATTGGGACAGGGGGCTGGTGGCTACACCTTC.

This chain links TRBV2 with TRBJ1-2, with 7 bases that match TRBD1. Trimming removed 2 bases from V and 8 bases from J; junction bases left unmatched: 8. CDR1 and CDR2 from the germline V gene are SNHLY and FYNNEI. This CDR3 is built from 14 residues. DNA of the CDR3: TGTGCCAGCAGTGAAAGGCGACAGGGCGGCGGCTACACCTTC. Its protein product is CASSERRQGGGYTF.

The chain has TRBV28 and TRBJ2-7; 9 bases fit TRBD1. There are 16 residues in the CDR3. V lost 3 bases and J lost 2; bases outside the gene matches: 8. Germline CDR1 reads MDHEN; CDR2 reads SYDVKM. CDR3 protein: CASSFVPGQGPYEQYF. The CDR3 nucleotides are TGTGCCAGCAGTTTCGTCCCGGGACAGGGACCCTACGAGCAGTACTTC.

This chain uses TRBV28 with TRBJ2-2; 7 nucleotides agree with TRBD1. V trimming: 5 bases; J trimming: 1 base; junction bases outside the gene matches: 7. CDR1 and CDR2 from the germline V gene are MDHEN and SYDVKM. The CDR3 extends over 16 amino acids. Here the CDR3 reads CASSPQSGGNTGELFF. The CDR3 nucleotides are TGTGCCAGCAGTCCCCAATCAGGGGGGAACACCGGGGAGCTGTTTTTT.

This chain links TRBV11-2 with TRBJ2-7; D gene unclear. This CDR3 region has 13 residues. The germline CDR1 and CDR2 sequences are SGHAT and FQNNGV. Trimming took 0 bases from V and 3 from J, leaving 6 bases between them. CDR3 amino acids: CASSLDIDYEQYF. The CDR3 bases are TGTGCCAGCAGCTTAGACATAGACTACGAGCAGTACTTC. The whole variable domain, remainder taken from reference TRBV11-2 and TRBJ2-7, is EAGVAQSPRYKIIEKRQSVAFWCNPISGHATLYWYQQILGQGPKLLIQFQNNGVVDDSQLPKDRFSAERLKGVDSTLKIQPAKLEDSAVYLCASSLDIDYEQYFGPGTRLTVT.

The rearrangement links TRBV2 to TRBJ1-1; TRBD1 matches at 11 bases. V lost 4 bases, J lost 8 bases, and 0 bases stayed unmatched. The V gene's germline CDR1 is SNHLY and CDR2 FYNNEI. This CDR3 comprises 12 residues. CDR3 DNA sequence: TGTGCCAGCAGTGGGGACAGGGGGGAAGCTTTCTTT. It specifies CASSGDRGEAFF.